This TCR beta chain is drawn from a study of cytomegalovirus exposure and HLA in healthy donors. Study results and limitations: Specific recognition of CMV antigens was confirmed in vitro for a few chains (all CMV-associated). Cytomegalovirus status was reportedly diagnosed by the classifier with high sensitivity and specificity. Altogether, 150 to 200 TCR beta chains were recorded as cytomegalovirus-associated.

Produced via immunoSEQ multiplex PCR; TCRdb's table is partial and in-frame only. The sample includes a few hundred thousand clones, about 90% seen only once; the top ten take 0.37%. The CDR3 length is 16 residues. Concerning this clone itself: What it binds is not known.

This TCR was sampled from a woman younger than 30 in good health and CMV-seronegative. This chain connects TRBV21-1 to TRBJ1-2; the table gives TRBD1 as D, unverified against the DNA. TRBV21-1 is deemed a pseudogene. Sequencing was carried out using PBMCs. CDR3 region: CASSKSSGTEGYGYTF. The CDR3 nucleotides read TGTGCCAGCAGCAAAAGTTCCGGGACAGAAGGCTATGGCTACACCTTC.